This T cell receptor (beta chain) was identified in a study of T cell responses to AZD1222 COVID-19 vaccine. The CDR3 length is 15 residues. V was trimmed by 3 bases and J by 0 bases, leaving 12 bases between them. Germline lookup yields CDR1 DFQATT and CDR2 SNEGSKA (reference sequence). The repertoire was sequenced with immunoSEQ multiplex PCR; TCRdb's copy has only in-frame clones and lacks some. The sample records roughly 180,000 clones, 91% being singletons. V and J are TRBV20-1 and TRBJ1-3; D unclear. The receptor was isolated from an adult who received the AZD1222 COVID-19 vaccine. The input for sequencing was peripheral blood, taken 28 days after the second AZD1222 dose. As DNA, the CDR3 is TGCAGTGCTAGTCATGACCGCATCTCTGGAAACACCATATATTTT. Translating gives CSASHDRISGNTIYF.